The 7 T cell receptor beta chains in this list originate from one sample, sequenced in a study of blood T cell repertoires in COVID-19. Sequencing was performed with immunoSEQ multiplex PCR; in TCRdb, only in-frame clones are kept and a portion is missing. Of around 300,000 clones listed, over 80% are singletons. The material sequenced was PBMCs or T cells enriched from blood (not recorded which). The receptors were gathered from a man aged 25 to 45 who had recovered from COVID-19.

The chain carries TRBV2 and TRBJ1-3; TRBD1 matches at 11 bases. The CDR3 is 14 amino acids. Germline V gene lookup returns CDR1 SNHLY and CDR2 FYNNEI. The trim removed 5 bases at V and 9 bases at J, leaving 6 bases unmatched. The CDR3 DNA is TGTGCCAGCAGTTACGGGACAGGGGGGGCCACCATATATTTT. It codes for CASSYGTGGATIYF.

The chain recombines TRBV29-1 with TRBJ2-6, with 7 positions matching TRBD1. V gave up 4 bases and J gave up 0 bases; unmatched junction bases: 6. The germline CDR1 and CDR2 sequences are SQVTM and ANQGSEA. The CDR3 contains 16 residues. CDR3 residues: CSVVDREGSGANVLTF. The DNA for the CDR3 is TGCAGCGTTGTTGACAGGGAAGGCTCTGGGGCCAACGTCCTGACTTTC.

This chain connects TRBV5-1 to TRBJ1-1; no firm D call. The V end lost 0 bases, the J end lost 4 bases, and 16 bases lay between the germline ends. The CDR3 is 16 residues long. From germline, CDR1 is SGHRS and CDR2 YFSETQ. This CDR3 is CASSLGYNQEGTEAFF. In nucleotides, the CDR3 is TGCGCCAGCAGCTTGGGTTATAACCAGGAGGGCACTGAAGCTTTCTTT.

The chain recombines TRBV3-1 (or the pseudogene TRBV3-2) with TRBJ2-4, with 10 nucleotides matching TRBD2. The CDR3 has 17 amino acids. CDR1 and CDR2 from the germline V gene are LGHDT and YNNKEL (reference sequence). V shed 5 bases, J shed 3 bases, and the junction held 10 bases outside the gene matches. CDR3 loop: CASSSYSGGRSKNIQYF. CDR3 nucleotide sequence: TGTGCCAGCAGCTCCTATAGCGGGGGGAGGAGCAAAAACATTCAGTACTTC.

In nucleotides, the CDR3 is TGCGCCAGCAGCGTGGGACTAGCGGGGCTAAAGACCCAGTACTTC. It is translated as CASSVGLAGLKTQYF. The J gene is TRBJ2-5, the V gene TRBV5-1; TRBD2 agrees at 13 bases. V lost 4 bases, J lost 6 bases, and 6 bases stayed unmatched. The CDR3 sequence is 15 residues long. Germline assignment: CDR1 SGHRS and CDR2 YFSETQ.

The V gene is TRBV6-5, the J gene TRBJ2-1; TRBD2 matches 9 bases. The CDR3 totals 14 residues. CDR1 and CDR2 from the germline V gene are MNHEY and SVGAGI. J was trimmed by 4 bases and V by 6 bases; bases with no gene match: 4. CDR3 in amino acids: CASRTSGGYNEQFF. The DNA for the CDR3 is TGTGCCAGCAGGACTAGCGGCGGATACAATGAGCAGTTCTTC.

The V call is TRBV3-1 (or the pseudogene TRBV3-2), the J call TRBJ2-5, with D possibly matching TRBD1 (5 bases). Trimming took 1 base from V and 2 from J, leaving 11 bases between them. Germline V gives CDR1 LGHDT, CDR2 YNNKEL (reference sequence). The CDR3 runs to 15 residues. The CDR3 protein is CASSQGQTLQETQYF. CDR3 sequence (DNA): TGTGCCAGCAGCCAAGGACAGACTCTTCAAGAGACCCAGTACTTC.